The clone carrying this TCR beta chain was counted at least ten times. With V trimmed by 0 bases and J by 8 bases, 4 bases remained unmatched. The length of the CDR3 is 16 residues. Germline assignment: CDR1 MNHEY and CDR2 SVGEGT. The time point: patch test 1, 2 weeks after DPC sensitization. The treatment: therapeutic diphenylcyclopropenone sensitization with weekly scalp DPC. Using its own MiXCR run on the RACE reads, TCRdb lists one record per CDR3 protein. The table lists roughly 45,000 distinct CDR3 sequences, 9.3% of them singletons. This sample is drawn from a study of human T cells and chemical hapten exposure. At the level of the study: Patients had diphenylcyclopropenone applied to the scalp weekly throughout the approximately 24-week study.

The source material was whole blood, sampled in connection with sensitization to the hapten diphenylcyclopropenone (DPC). The TCR originated in a woman aged 50 to 65 with alopecia areata. Some clones in this sample may be carry-over from other donors' samples. This rearrangement joins TRBV6-2 or TRBV6-3 to TRBJ2-1, with 13 positions matching TRBD2. The CDR3 region has the DNA TGTGCCAGCAGTTACTCGACTAGCGGGAGGTTGGATGAGCAGTTCTTC. Amino acids: CASSYSTSGRLDEQFF.